A selection of T cell receptor beta chains follows, all from one sample in a study. One entry per CDR3 protein results from TCRdb running MiXCR on the 5' RACE reads. The sample has 35,000 to 45,000 distinct CDR3 sequences; approximately 23% are singletons. The sequenced material came from Tregs sorted from a lymph node. The receptors stem from a female donor with breast cancer. Each CDR3 is given with its conserved first and last residue. A D gene is named only where the DNA matches it firmly. Only some rows state a clone size, as once, few, many or a class for expanded clones.

J: TRBJ2-3
D: .
size: .
V: TRBV20-1
CDR3: CSARDHRDYTDTQYF
DNA: TGCAGTGCTAGAGATCACAGGGACTACACAGATACGCAGTATTTT

J: TRBJ2-7
D: .
size: many
V: TRBV9
CDR3: CASPHRGLPYEQYF
DNA: TGTGCCAGCCCCCACCGGGGACTTCCCTACGAGCAGTACTTC

J: TRBJ2-7
D: .
size: many
V: TRBV28
CDR3: CASSPYQRYEQYF
DNA: TGTGCCAGCAGTCCTTACCAACGCTACGAGCAGTACTTC

J: TRBJ2-7
D: .
size: few
V: TRBV6-5
CDR3: CASSTPRHGYEQYF
DNA: TGTGCCAGCAGTACCCCGAGACACGGCTACGAGCAGTACTTC

J: TRBJ2-3
D: .
size: many
V: TRBV20-1
CDR3: CSANPGRSSTDTQYF
DNA: TGCAGTGCTAACCCAGGGAGGTCCTCAACAGATACGCAGTATTTT

J: TRBJ2-2
D: .
size: few
V: TRBV7-3
CDR3: CASSTDRRELFF
DNA: TGTGCCAGCAGTACCGACCGTCGGGAGCTGTTTTTT

J: TRBJ1-5
D: TRBD1
size: many
V: TRBV12-3/TRBV12-4
CDR3: CASSPMDRVRRQPQHF
DNA: TGTGCCAGCAGTCCGATGGACAGGGTACGGAGACAGCCCCAGCATTTT

J: TRBJ1-5
D: .
size: many
V: TRBV5-6
CDR3: CASSFFPASNQPQHF
DNA: TGTGCCAGCAGCTTTTTTCCCGCCAGCAATCAGCCCCAGCATTTT

J: TRBJ2-7
D: .
size: many
V: TRBV15
CDR3: CATSRERGRTYEQYF
DNA: TGTGCCACCAGCAGAGAAAGGGGGAGAACCTACGAGCAGTACTTC

J: TRBJ1-1
D: .
size: many
V: TRBV20-1
CDR3: CSASPDIEAFF
DNA: TGCAGTGCTAGTCCTGATATTGAAGCTTTCTTT

J: TRBJ2-3
D: TRBD1
size: few
V: TRBV6-5
CDR3: CASSATGKGTDTQYF
DNA: TGTGCCAGCAGTGCGACAGGGAAGGGGACAGATACGCAGTATTTT

J: TRBJ1-2
D: TRBD1
size: few
V: TRBV27
CDR3: CASRLKTGEYGYTF
DNA: TGTGCCAGCAGATTAAAGACAGGGGAGTATGGCTACACCTTC

J: TRBJ2-2
D: TRBD2
size: few
V: TRBV6-5
CDR3: CASSYTAGGSGELFF
DNA: TGTGCCAGCAGTTATACAGCGGGAGGGTCCGGGGAGCTGTTTTTT

J: TRBJ1-2
D: TRBD1
size: few
V: TRBV7-9
CDR3: CASSFGDRGYTF
DNA: TGTGCCAGCAGTTTTGGGGACAGGGGGTACACCTTC

J: TRBJ2-2
D: TRBD2
size: few
V: TRBV4-3
CDR3: CASSQVGLAGGTGELFF
DNA: TGCGCCAGCAGCCAAGTCGGTCTAGCGGGAGGGACCGGGGAGCTGTTTTTT

J: TRBJ2-7
D: TRBD2
size: .
V: TRBV30
CDR3: CAWSTHIAGDYEQYF
DNA: TGTGCCTGGAGTACACACATAGCGGGAGACTACGAGCAGTACTTC

J: TRBJ2-3
D: .
size: few
V: TRBV28
CDR3: CASSPSGGPSTDTQYF
DNA: TGTGCCAGCAGCCCATCCGGGGGACCTAGCACAGATACGCAGTATTTT

J: TRBJ2-6
D: .
size: few
V: TRBV6-6
CDR3: CASSYTSVPGANVLTF
DNA: TGTGCCAGCAGTTACACATCGGTACCTGGGGCCAACGTCCTGACTTTC

J: TRBJ2-3
D: .
size: .
V: TRBV9
CDR3: CASSARLDLIDTQYF
DNA: TGTGCCAGCAGCGCCCGACTAGACTTGATAGATACGCAGTATTTT

J: TRBJ2-5
D: .
size: few
V: TRBV5-1
CDR3: CASSEQGGETQYF
DNA: TGCGCCAGCAGCGAACAGGGGGGGGAGACCCAGTACTTC

J: TRBJ2-2
D: TRBD2
size: .
V: TRBV4-3
CDR3: CASSQEVRAGVAGELFF
DNA: TGCGCCAGCAGCCAAGAGGTTCGGGCGGGAGTGGCCGGGGAGCTGTTTTTT

J: TRBJ1-6
D: .
size: many
V: TRBV13
CDR3: CASSFSGQSGSYNSPLHF
DNA: TGTGCCAGCAGCTTCTCTGGGCAGTCCGGCTCCTATAATTCACCCCTCCACTTT

J: TRBJ2-3
D: .
size: .
V: TRBV13
CDR3: CASSPDLGRGDTQYF
DNA: TGTGCCAGCAGCCCCGACCTCGGGAGAGGGGATACGCAGTATTTT

J: TRBJ1-2
D: TRBD1
size: few
V: TRBV10-3
CDR3: CAITGQGAQDGYTF
DNA: TGTGCCATCACGGGACAGGGGGCGCAGGATGGCTACACCTTC

J: TRBJ2-2
D: TRBD1
size: .
V: TRBV12-3/TRBV12-4
CDR3: CASTRRGTANTGELFF
DNA: TGTGCCAGCACTAGAAGGGGGACAGCGAACACCGGGGAGCTGTTTTTT

J: TRBJ2-7
D: .
size: .
V: TRBV12-3/TRBV12-4
CDR3: CAGSLRIHEQYF
DNA: TGTGCCGGCAGCCTCAGGATCCACGAGCAGTACTTC

J: TRBJ2-3
D: TRBD2
size: .
V: TRBV6-5
CDR3: CASSHSGRADTQYF
DNA: TGTGCCAGCAGTCACAGCGGGAGGGCAGATACGCAGTATTTT

J: TRBJ2-5
D: .
size: .
V: TRBV5-4
CDR3: CASSWPAHLGWETQYF
DNA: TGTGCCAGCAGCTGGCCCGCTCACCTAGGTTGGGAGACCCAGTACTTC

J: TRBJ2-2
D: TRBD2
size: few
V: TRBV28
CDR3: CASSVEAGGNSGELFF
DNA: TGTGCCAGCTCAGTTGAGGCGGGAGGGAATTCCGGGGAGCTGTTTTTT

J: TRBJ1-1
D: .
size: .
V: TRBV6-1
CDR3: CASSEAVGNSALF
DNA: TGTGCCAGCAGTGAAGCGGTCGGGAATTCTGCTCTCTTT

J: TRBJ2-6
D: .
size: few
V: TRBV24-1
CDR3: CATSDPGRPGANVLTF
DNA: TGTGCCACCAGTGACCCAGGGCGCCCTGGGGCCAACGTCCTGACTTTC

J: TRBJ2-2
D: TRBD1
size: many
V: TRBV7-3
CDR3: CASSSQGKGELFF
DNA: TGTGCCAGCAGCTCACAGGGGAAGGGGGAGCTGTTTTTT

J: TRBJ2-3
D: TRBD2
size: few
V: TRBV4-2
CDR3: CASSAGLRLAYPTDTQYF
DNA: TGTGCCAGCAGCGCCGGTCTTCGACTAGCGTACCCCACAGATACGCAGTATTTT

J: TRBJ2-7
D: .
size: .
V: TRBV3-1
CDR3: CASSQGLISEQYF
DNA: TGTGCCAGCAGCCAAGGACTAATCTCCGAGCAGTACTTC